The sequence of this T cell receptor beta chain was determined in a study of blood T cell repertoires in COVID-19. This clone was seen a single time. There are 12 residues in the CDR3. TCRdb's copy holds only in-frame clones and misses some; the assay was immunoSEQ multiplex PCR. This table has 200,000 to 250,000 clones, 70% to 85% appearing once. This chain connects TRBV21-1 to TRBJ2-3; the table's D call of TRBD2 was not tested on the DNA. TRBV21-1 is labeled a pseudogene. Sequencing used PBMCs or T cells enriched from blood (not recorded which). The receptor comes from a woman between 35 and 50 years old with acute COVID-19. The CDR3 sequence is CASSYLNDTQYF. DNA for the CDR3: TGTGCCAGCAGCTACTTAAATGATACGCAGTATTTT.